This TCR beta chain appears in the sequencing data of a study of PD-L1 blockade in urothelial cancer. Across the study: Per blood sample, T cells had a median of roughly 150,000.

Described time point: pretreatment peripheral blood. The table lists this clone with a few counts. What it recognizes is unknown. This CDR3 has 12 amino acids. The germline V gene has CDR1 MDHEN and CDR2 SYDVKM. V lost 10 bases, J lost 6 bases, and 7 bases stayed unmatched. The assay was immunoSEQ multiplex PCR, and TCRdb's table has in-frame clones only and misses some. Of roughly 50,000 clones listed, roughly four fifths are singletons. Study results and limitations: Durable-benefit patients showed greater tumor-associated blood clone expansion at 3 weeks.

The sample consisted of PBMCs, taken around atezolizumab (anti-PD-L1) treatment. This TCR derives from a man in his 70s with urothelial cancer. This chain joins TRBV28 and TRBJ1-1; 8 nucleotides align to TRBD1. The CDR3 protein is CATRTGRPEAFF. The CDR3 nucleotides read TGTGCCACCAGGACAGGGAGGCCTGAAGCTTTCTTT.